This T cell receptor (beta chain) was retrieved from a study of neurological immune-mediated disorders (dated by TCRdb to between 2018 and 2020). About the full investigation: Peripheral blood TCR-beta repertoires from patients with HTLV-I-associated myelopathy (HAM/TSP), patients with multiple sclerosis, and healthy controls were compared in the study using UMI-based sequencing. The cohort comprised 68 subjects: 15 or so HAM/TSP patients, 34 multiple sclerosis patients and some 20 healthy controls. Alongside PBMC samples, the set of about 97 TCR-beta libraries contained longitudinal samples, technical triplicates, and paired CD4+ and CD8+ T-cell subsets that had been sorted. Longitudinal HAM/TSP donors and healthy donors each had 3 time-points at intervals of about 3-40 months.

There are many counts of this clonotype. There is no known antigen for this receptor. Per-base quality was not reported, and no clone a single base away is much larger than it. The germline V and J ends show losses of 0 bases and 0 bases respectively, and no gene match explains 8 bases of the junction. From its cysteine to its phenylalanine, the CDR3 spans 18 amino acids. Only CDR3 DNA remains: 54 bases, in frame from the first base. The germline V gene provides CDR1 MNHEY and CDR2 SVGAGI. The intended sense of this specimen's time point label: longitudinal time-point 3. For unsorted PBMC libraries, 2 million PBMCs were used after storage in RNAlater at -80 degrees C until RNA extraction. Peripheral blood underwent Ficoll-Hypaque density gradient centrifugation to isolate PBMCs, which were then cryopreserved in liquid nitrogen. Beyond this particular receptor, the publication reports: TCR clonal expansion was highest in HAM/TSP patients and lowest in MS patients, with MS patients falling below even healthy controls. Expanded clones from different subjects shared no identical CDR3 amino acid sequences, which suggests that TCR-beta repertoires were private in all groups.

cDNA synthesis used template-switch 5'RACE with a primer carrying a 10-nucleotide random unique molecular identifier tagging each TCR transcript. Every sequencing run yielded over 160 million TCR-beta sequences covering 15-18 subjects. Total RNA was extracted with the RNeasy kit. TCR-beta VDJ regions were amplified with primers for the TCR constant region and the 5'RACE anchor, using the KAPA Real-time Library Amplification kit. A first PCR added sample indexes and Illumina adaptors, and a second PCR then raised library yield. After purification with Ampure beads, the TCR product of roughly 650 bp was size-selected on a 2% E-gel SizeSelection system. Before pooling, library quality was checked on a Bioanalyzer, concentration was measured with Qubit, and libraries were quantified with the Kapa Library Quantification kit. Paired-end 2 x 150 bp sequencing of the libraries was performed on an Illumina HiSeq 2500. To increase sequence diversity, roughly 25-31% phiX was spiked into each library pool. From the authors' description of their analysis: The UMI-based MiGEC pipeline processed quality-filtered reads and removed over 90% of raw TCR sequences during error correction. IMGT germline references were used for alignment of VDJ genes, and clonotypes were defined by a unique CDR3 amino acid sequence together with V-J genes. VDJtools evaluated clonal expansion, Shannon diversity and CDR3 relatedness (CalcPairwiseDistances, ClusterSamples); CLCbio workbench built phylogenetic trees. A clone was classed as expanded if it had 8 or more unique UMIs, a cutoff based on coefficient-of-variation modelling across technical triplicates. The public sequencing data were trimmed at Q25 with fastp and processed into clonotypes with MiXCR by TCRdb, which kept only in-frame beta chains. Each CDR3 protein appears once, grouped with its most common genes and DNA. None of the V and J calls come from the authors' own analysis; TCRdb made them. Recorded for this sample are about 48,000 distinct CDR3 sequences; about 13% of them occurred a single time. Around 8.8% of the sample rests with the top ten.

The TCR was taken from a male donor with HTLV-1-associated myelopathy (HAM/TSP). The sample comprised PBMCs. The chain employs TRBV6-5 and TRBJ2-3; 8 central nucleotides agree with TRBD2. The DNA sequence is as follows: TGTGCCAGCAGTTACTCTGGCGGGGGGTATTCTAGCACAGATACGCAGTATTTT. Its coded protein is CASSYSGGGYSSTDTQYF.